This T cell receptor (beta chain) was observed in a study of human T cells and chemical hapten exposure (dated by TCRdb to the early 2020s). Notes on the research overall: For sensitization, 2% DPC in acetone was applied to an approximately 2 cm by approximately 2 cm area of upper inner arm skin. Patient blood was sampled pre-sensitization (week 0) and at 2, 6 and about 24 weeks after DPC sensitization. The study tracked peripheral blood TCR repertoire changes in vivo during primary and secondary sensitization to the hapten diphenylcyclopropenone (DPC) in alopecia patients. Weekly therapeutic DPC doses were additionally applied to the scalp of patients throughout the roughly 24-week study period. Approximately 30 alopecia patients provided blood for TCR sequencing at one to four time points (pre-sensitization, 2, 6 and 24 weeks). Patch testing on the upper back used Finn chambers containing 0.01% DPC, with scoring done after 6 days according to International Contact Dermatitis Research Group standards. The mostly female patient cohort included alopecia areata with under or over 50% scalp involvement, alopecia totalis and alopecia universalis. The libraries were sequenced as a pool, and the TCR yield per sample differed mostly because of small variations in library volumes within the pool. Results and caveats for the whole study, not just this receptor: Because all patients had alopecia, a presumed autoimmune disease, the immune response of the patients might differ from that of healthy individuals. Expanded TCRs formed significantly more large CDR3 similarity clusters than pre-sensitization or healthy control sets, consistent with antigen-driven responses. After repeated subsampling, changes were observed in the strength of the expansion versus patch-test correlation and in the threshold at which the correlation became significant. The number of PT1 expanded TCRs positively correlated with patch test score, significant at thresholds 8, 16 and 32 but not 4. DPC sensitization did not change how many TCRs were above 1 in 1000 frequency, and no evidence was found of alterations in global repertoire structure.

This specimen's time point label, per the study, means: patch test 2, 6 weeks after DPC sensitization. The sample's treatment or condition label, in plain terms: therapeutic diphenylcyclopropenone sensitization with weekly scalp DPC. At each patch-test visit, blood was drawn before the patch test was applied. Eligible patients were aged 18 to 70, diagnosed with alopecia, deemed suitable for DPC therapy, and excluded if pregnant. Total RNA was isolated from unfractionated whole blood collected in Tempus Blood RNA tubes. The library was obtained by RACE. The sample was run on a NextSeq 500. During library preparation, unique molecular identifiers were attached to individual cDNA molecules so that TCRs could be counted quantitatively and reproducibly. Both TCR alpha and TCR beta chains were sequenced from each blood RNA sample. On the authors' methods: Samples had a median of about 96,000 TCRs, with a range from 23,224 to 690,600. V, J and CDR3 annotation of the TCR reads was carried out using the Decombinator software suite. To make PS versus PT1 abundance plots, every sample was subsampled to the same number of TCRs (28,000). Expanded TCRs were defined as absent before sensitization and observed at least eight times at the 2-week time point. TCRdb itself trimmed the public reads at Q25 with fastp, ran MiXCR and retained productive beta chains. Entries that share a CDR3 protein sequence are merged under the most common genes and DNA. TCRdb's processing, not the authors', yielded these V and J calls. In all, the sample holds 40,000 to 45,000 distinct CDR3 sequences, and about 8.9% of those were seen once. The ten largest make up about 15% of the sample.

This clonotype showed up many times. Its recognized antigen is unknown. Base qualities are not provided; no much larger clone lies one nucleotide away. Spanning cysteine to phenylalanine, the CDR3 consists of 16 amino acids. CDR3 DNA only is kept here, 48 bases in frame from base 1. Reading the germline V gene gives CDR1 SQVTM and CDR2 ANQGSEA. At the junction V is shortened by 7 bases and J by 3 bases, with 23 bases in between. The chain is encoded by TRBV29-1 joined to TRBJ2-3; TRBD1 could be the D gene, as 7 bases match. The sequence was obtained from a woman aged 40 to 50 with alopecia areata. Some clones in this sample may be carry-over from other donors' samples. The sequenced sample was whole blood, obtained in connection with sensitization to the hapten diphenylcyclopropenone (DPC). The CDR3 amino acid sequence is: CSAVSAGQKVTDTQYF. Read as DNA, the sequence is TGCAGCGCCGTGTCGGCGGGACAGAAGGTAACAGATACGCAGTATTTT.